This TCR beta chain came from a study of control samples from healthy donors and cancer patients. The CDR3 runs to 15 residues. Germline CDR1 SGHNT, CDR2 YYREEE (reference sequence). Trimming removed 4 bases at V and 6 bases at J, with 20 bases between. The protocol was immunoSEQ multiplex PCR, while the TCRdb copy is restricted to in-frame clones and leaves out a portion. The sample shows 20,000 to 25,000 clones, approximately 80% of them seen only once. The sample was PBMCs. The clonotype was recovered from a man between 60 and 70 years old with head and neck cancer. J is TRBJ2-7 and V is TRBV5-4, with D tentatively TRBD1 or TRBD2 (5 bases each). For the CDR3, the DNA is TGTGCCAGCAGCCCCGGGTTGGGGGACGCGACCGAGCAGTACTTC. Residues: CASSPGLGDATEQYF.